The 8 T cell receptor beta chains in this list originate from one sample, sequenced in a study of blood T cells in healthy people across ages. Combining a sample-barcoded 5' primer with a J-beta primer mix, a second PCR ran for roughly 7 to 11 cycles. TCRdb recomputed calls from the 5' RACE reads with MiXCR, one row per CDR3 protein. In the table there are about 730,000 distinct CDR3 sequences, roughly 44% of which are singletons. The sample was blood. Receptors originate from a woman in her fifties or sixties in good health.

This clonotype appeared many times. V gene TRBV3-1 combines with J gene TRBJ2-7; the match to TRBD2 covers 8 bases. CDR1 and CDR2 from the germline V gene are LGHDT and YNNKEL (reference sequence). This CDR3 comprises 14 residues. With V trimmed by 5 bases and J by 4 bases, 7 bases remained unmatched. This CDR3 is CASSLGGGPYEQYF. Written as DNA, the CDR3 is TGTGCCAGCAGCTTAGGCGGGGGGCCTTACGAGCAGTACTTC.

The chain combines TRBV11-2 with TRBJ2-5, with a weak D call TRBD2 (6 bases). Germline CDR1 is SGHAT and CDR2 is FQNNGV. The V gene lost 2 bases and the J gene lost 5 bases, with 21 bases spanning the gap. The CDR3 sequence is 17 residues long. CDR3 nucleotide sequence: TGTGCCAGCAGCTTACTTGGCGGGACCGGGGGTTGGGAGACCCAGTACTTC. Protein: CASSLLGGTGGWETQYF. The whole variable domain, filled in from reference TRBV11-2 and TRBJ2-5, reads EAGVAQSPRYKIIEKRQSVAFWCNPISGHATLYWYQQILGQGPKLLIQFQNNGVVDDSQLPKDRFSAERLKGVDSTLKIQPAKLEDSAVYLCASSLLGGTGGWETQYFGPGTRLLVL.

This clonotype was picked up many times. V gene TRBV29-1 combines with J gene TRBJ2-1; 8 bases are shared with TRBD2. The germline gives CDR1 SQVTM, CDR2 ANQGSEA. V lost 5 bases and J lost 14; bases outside the gene matches: 8. This CDR3 comprises 11 residues. The CDR3 sequence is CSVRASGREFF. The CDR3 DNA reads TGCAGCGTTAGAGCCTCCGGGAGGGAGTTCTTC.

This clonotype has a handful of counts. The gene calls are TRBV6-6 and TRBJ2-7; 8 bases line up with TRBD2. This CDR3 has 16 amino acids. Germline V gene sequence: CDR1 MNHNY, CDR2 SVGAGI (reference sequence). Losses at the gene ends were 7 bases for V and 2 bases for J; bases not matched to a gene: 13. CDR3 sequence (DNA): TGTGCCAGCATCCCGGGGGGGGTCGCATTCCCCTACGAGCAGTACTTC. It encodes CASIPGGVAFPYEQYF.

The CDR3 protein is CASSPPPTGGSYNSPLHF. The CDR3 DNA sequence: TGTGCCAGCAGCCCACCCCCAACAGGGGGCTCCTATAATTCACCCCTCCACTTT. The chain carries TRBV9 and TRBJ1-6; the match to TRBD1 covers 8 bases. With V trimmed by 4 bases and J by 0 bases, 9 bases remained unmatched. This CDR3 contains 18 residues. The germline CDR1 and CDR2 sequences are SGDLS and YYNGEE. The full variable domain, rest sourced from reference TRBV9 and TRBJ1-6, is DSGVTQTPKHLITATGQRVTLRCSPRSGDLSVYWYQQSLDQGLQFLIQYYNGEERAKGNILERFSAQQFPDLHSELNLSSLELGDSALYFCASSPPPTGGSYNSPLHFGNGTRLTVT.

This clonotype was seen only a few times. The rearrangement joins TRBV20-1 to TRBJ2-5; D is uncertain. CDR3 length: 11 amino acids. Per germline, CDR1 DFQATT and CDR2 SNEGSKA (reference sequence). The ends were cut back, 5 bases at V and 4 bases at J, with 8 bases in the middle. CDR3 residues: CSAWSGETQYF. The CDR3 DNA reads as TGCAGTGCTTGGAGTGGAGAGACCCAGTACTTC.

This clonotype was seen a few times. The gene calls are TRBV21-1 and TRBJ1-2. TRBV21-1 is shown as a pseudogene. The CDR3 spans 11 residues. The CDR3 sequence: CASSKRGGYTF. As DNA, the CDR3 is TGTGCCAGCAGCAAGCGGGGGGGCTACACCTTC.

This clonotype was counted only a few times. The CDR3 region has the DNA TGTGCCATCAGTGAGTCCCCGGGGCAGCCCCAGCATTTT. Its translation: CAISESPGQPQHF. The chain couples TRBV10-3 to TRBJ1-5, with no clear D. This CDR3 contains 13 residues. The ends were cut back, 0 bases at V and 7 bases at J, with 7 bases in the middle. The germline V gene encodes CDR1 ENHRY and CDR2 SYGVKD.